This TCR beta chain was found in a study of shared clonotypes between healthy human individuals. Repertoires were generated with immunoSEQ multiplex PCR, while TCRdb's copy carries only in-frame clones and drops some. The sample carries some 630,000 clones, about three quarters recorded once. The CDR3 contains 15 residues. Per germline, CDR1 SGHDN and CDR2 FVKESK. The germline V and J ends were trimmed by 4 bases and 7 bases, with 19 bases remaining between them. Sequencing was performed on memory CD4+ T cells sorted from blood. The subset is: CD45RA-negative fraction. The source of this sequence is a woman aged 30 to 39 in good health. V gene TRBV14 combines with J gene TRBJ2-5, with D perhaps given as TRBD1 or TRBD2 (6 bases each). The CDR3 region is CASSRVGLQGGTQYF. The CDR3 DNA sequence: TGTGCCAGCAGCCGCGTGGGACTCCAAGGGGGGACCCAGTACTTC.